This T cell receptor beta chain was obtained from a study of T-cell memory formation after mild COVID-19. From the 5' RACE reads, TCRdb called clonotypes with MiXCR, one entry per CDR3 protein. The data show some 130,000 distinct CDR3 sequences, with around 25% seen just once and around a quarter held by the top ten. Study-level findings and limits: Still unconfirmed is whether the second-wave clones peaking on day 37 recognized SARS-CoV-2.

This clonotype was seen only a few times. Its target is not known. Sequencing input: PBMCs or a T cell subset sorted from them (not recorded which). The clonotype originates from an adult woman who had mild COVID-19 (a few samples of this study predate the infection). Cell type and time point are not known.

This CDR3 is CASSNPKREQFF. The CDR3 DNA sequence: TGTGCCAGCAGCAACCCCAAGCGTGAGCAGTTCTTC. The V gene is TRBV21-1, the J gene TRBJ2-1. TRBV21-1 constitutes a pseudogene. The CDR3 runs to 12 residues.